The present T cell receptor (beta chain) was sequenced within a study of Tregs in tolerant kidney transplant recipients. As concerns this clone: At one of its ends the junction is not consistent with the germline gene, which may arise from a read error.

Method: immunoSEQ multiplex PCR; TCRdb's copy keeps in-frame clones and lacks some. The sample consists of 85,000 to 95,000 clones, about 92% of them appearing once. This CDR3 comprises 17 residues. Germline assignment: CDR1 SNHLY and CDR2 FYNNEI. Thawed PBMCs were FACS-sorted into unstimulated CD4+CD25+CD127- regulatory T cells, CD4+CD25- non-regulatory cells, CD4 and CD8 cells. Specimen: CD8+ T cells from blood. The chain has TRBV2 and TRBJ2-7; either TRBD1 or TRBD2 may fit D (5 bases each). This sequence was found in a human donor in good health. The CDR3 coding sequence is TGTGCCAGCAGCGAAGAGCGATCAGGGACCCCTGGAAACGAGCAGTACTTC. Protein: CASSEERSGTPGNEQYF. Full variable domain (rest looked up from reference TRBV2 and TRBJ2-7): EPEVTQTPSHQVTQMGQEVILRCVPISNHLYFYWYRQILGQKVEFLVSFYNNEISEKSEIFDDQFSVERPDGSNFTLKIRSTKLEDSAMYFCASSEERSGTPGNEQYFGPGTRLTVT.